Below, one T cell receptor beta chain is given with its context. Its specificity is not known. The record originates from a study of shared clonotypes between healthy human individuals. Findings of the study overall: Larger estimated richness was generally recorded for naive subsets relative to memory subsets.

Germline-derived CDR1 and CDR2 are MDHEN and SYDVKM. CDR3 length equals 14 residues. The V gene end was trimmed by 5 bases and the J gene end by 5 bases; junction bases not matched to a gene: 5. The method was immunoSEQ multiplex PCR; TCRdb's version includes in-frame clones alone and lacks a portion of them. The sample contains about 2.5 million clones, 92% of which appear only once. J is TRBJ2-1 and V is TRBV28; 8 bases are shared with TRBD2. The material sequenced was naive CD4+ T cells from PBMCs. Subset defined: CD45RA+ positively selected. The TCR comes from a young man in good health. Some clones in this sample may be carry-over from other donors' samples. CDR3 in amino acids: CASSLRTSNNEQFF. CDR3 coding DNA: TGTGCCAGCAGTCTACGGACTAGCAACAATGAGCAGTTCTTC.